This paragraph reports one T cell receptor (beta chain). What it recognizes is unknown. This record comes from a study of cytomegalovirus exposure and HLA in healthy donors. Overall study findings and caveats: TCR sequences were mostly rare, though some public TCRs occurred in many donors.

Measured with immunoSEQ multiplex PCR; TCRdb has only the in-frame clones, and not every one. Counted here are 110,000 to 150,000 clones, around 93% occurring once; the ten biggest clones make up about 1.7%. Germline V gene data show CDR1 as GTSNPN and CDR2 as SVGIG (reference sequence). V gave up 3 bases and J gave up 2 bases; unmatched junction bases: 10. The CDR3 extends over 15 amino acids. Sequencing used PBMCs. The clonotype comes from a man between 18 and 29 years old in good health and CMV-seropositive. J is TRBJ2-7 and V is TRBV30, with TRBD1 matching over 7 bases. In DNA form, the CDR3 reads TGTGCCTGGAGACAGGGGTGGCCTGCTCCCTACGAGCAGTACTTC. Translated: CAWRQGWPAPYEQYF.